These T cell receptor beta chains were read from a single sample in a study of glioma-infiltrating T cells. TCRdb processed the multiplex PCR reads anew with MiXCR; each CDR3 protein has one entry. The profile covers roughly 100,000 distinct CDR3 sequences, with less than 30% appearing a single time and approximately 43% taken by the ten largest. Sequenced sample: glioma tissue, nonneoplastic brain tissue, or PBMCs (not recorded which). The receptors here all came from a human donor with low-grade glioma or glioblastoma, undergoing nonglioma brain surgery, or in good health (not recorded which). CDR3s include the opening cysteine and the closing phenylalanine or tryptophan. A D gene is named only where the DNA matches it firmly. Some rows mark clone size as missing; the rest say once, few, many or name a class of expanded clone.

TRBV11-2,-,-,TRBJ2-1,TGTGCCAGCAGCTTCCGGGGGAATTACAATGAGCAGTTCTTC,CASSFRGNYNEQFF
TRBV6-1,-,many,TRBJ2-7,TGTGCCAGCGGTTCCTACGAGCAGTACTTC,CASGSYEQYF
TRBV12-3/TRBV12-4,TRBD1,few,TRBJ1-5,TGTGCCAGCACCCGACAGGGGGTAGGCAATCAGCCCCAGCATTTT,CASTRQGVGNQPQHF
TRBV28,TRBD1,many,TRBJ1-6,TGTGCCAGCAGTGCGCCGAGGACAGGAGGTTCACCCCTCCACTTT,CASSAPRTGGSPLHF
TRBV29-1,-,-,TRBJ2-7,TGCAGCGTTCTCGGGCAGACCTACGAGCAGTACTTC,CSVLGQTYEQYF
TRBV6-1,TRBD2,many,TRBJ2-7,TGTACCAGCAGTATGACTAGCGGGGCCTACGAGCAGTACTTC,CTSSMTSGAYEQYF
TRBV7-9,-,many,TRBJ2-5,TGTGCCAGCAGCCGTAACGTCCAGCCAGAGACCCAGTACTTC,CASSRNVQPETQYF
TRBV27,TRBD1,-,TRBJ1-5,TGTGCCAGCGGACAGGGGCACCAGCCCCAGCGTTTT,CASGQGHQPQRF
TRBV5-4,TRBD2,few,TRBJ2-7,TGTGCCAGCAGCGGACCCCTTAGTCGGGGGGGCGAGCAGTACTTC,CASSGPLSRGGEQYF
TRBV19,-,-,TRBJ1-1,TGTGCCAGTAGTATCGCGGGGTTTGGTATGAACACTGAAGCTTTCTTT,CASSIAGFGMNTEAFF
TRBV20-1,-,many,TRBJ1-1,TGCAGTGCTTGGGAGACTGAAGCTTTCTTT,CSAWETEAFF
TRBV27,-,many,TRBJ1-5,TGTGCCAGCAGTCCGGGGACAACCGGACGACAGCCCCAGCATTTT,CASSPGTTGRQPQHF
TRBV5-1,-,-,TRBJ2-3,TGCGCCAGCAGCTTGTTGTCTGGCGGGGGCACGCATACGCAGTATTTT,CASSLLSGGGTHTQYF
TRBV4-3,TRBD1,few,TRBJ2-3,TGCGCCAGCAGCCAGGGACAGGGGCTTAGCACAGATACGCAGTATTTT,CASSQGQGLSTDTQYF
TRBV6-6,-,many,TRBJ1-6,TGTGCCAGCAGTTACTCGCCCCCCGTGGGCATCAATTCACCCCTCCACTTT,CASSYSPPVGINSPLHF
TRBV7-9,-,few,TRBJ2-1,TGTGCCAGCAGCTCAGCCTATGAGCAGTTCTTC,CASSSAYEQFF
TRBV4-3,-,few,TRBJ1-2,TGCGCCAGCAGCCAAGGGCTAGCTAACTATGGCTACACCTTC,CASSQGLANYGYTF
TRBV5-4,-,few,TRBJ1-3,TGTGCCAGCAGCTCCTTACAGAGCTCTGGAAACACCATATATTTT,CASSSLQSSGNTIYF
TRBV2,-,-,TRBJ1-6,TGTGCCGGCCAAGCAACTAATTCACCCCTCCACTTT,CAGQATNSPLHF
TRBV27,-,many,TRBJ1-1,TGTGCCAGCAGTCTACAAGGGGCCATAACGATTACTGAAGCTTTCTTT,CASSLQGAITITEAFF
TRBV12-3/TRBV12-4,-,few,TRBJ1-6,TGTGCCAGCAGCTGGGGACTGGATAATTCACCCCTCCACTTT,CASSWGLDNSPLHF
TRBV7-2,-,many,TRBJ1-1,TGTGCCAGCAGCTCGCTAATGAACACTGAAGCTTTCTTT,CASSSLMNTEAFF
TRBV4-1,TRBD2,-,TRBJ2-7,TGCGCCAGCAGCCAAGATTTTCGGGGGGACCCCTACGAGCAGTACTTC,CASSQDFRGDPYEQYF
TRBV7-2,TRBD2,many,TRBJ2-5,TGTGCCAGCAGCCAATCCGGGAGGCAAGAGACCCAGTACTTC,CASSQSGRQETQYF
TRBV25-1,-,-,TRBJ1-2,TGTGCCAGCAGTGACTCCCAAAGGACAGCTTATGGCTACACCTTC,CASSDSQRTAYGYTF
TRBV12-3/TRBV12-4,-,-,TRBJ2-1,TGTGCCAGCAGTTTCTTCCCGAACGATGGCAATGAGCAGTTCTTC,CASSFFPNDGNEQFF
TRBV5-1,-,-,TRBJ2-7,TGCGCCAGCGGCGAAACCGGGACCTCAGAAGACGAGCAGTACTTC,CASGETGTSEDEQYF
TRBV27,-,many,TRBJ2-1,TGTGCCAGCAGTCTCAACAGGGTTTCGAATGAGCAGTTCTTC,CASSLNRVSNEQFF
TRBV6-1,-,many,TRBJ1-1,TGTGCCAGCAGTGAAGCTCACGGGGTCGGGAACACTGAAGCTTTCTTT,CASSEAHGVGNTEAFF
TRBV7-2,-,many,TRBJ1-5,TGTGCCAGCAGCCCCCACACCGGGAATCAACCCCAGCATTTT,CASSPHTGNQPQHF
TRBV6-1,TRBD1,many,TRBJ2-7,TGTGCCAGCAGTATTCCGGGACAGGGGGCCTACGAGCAGTACTTC,CASSIPGQGAYEQYF
TRBV11-1,-,few,TRBJ2-1,TGTGCCAGCAGCTACCTTGGCTCCTACAATGAGCAGTTCTTC,CASSYLGSYNEQFF
TRBV7-6,TRBD2,many,TRBJ2-1,TGTGCCAGCAGCTTCCTAGCGGGGGGCCACTACAATGAGCAGTTCTTC,CASSFLAGGHYNEQFF
TRBV15,-,many,TRBJ2-1,TGTGCCACCAGCAGAGATGGTGGACGAAACTCCTACAATGAGCAGTTCTTC,CATSRDGGRNSYNEQFF
TRBV28,-,many,TRBJ1-1,TGTGCCAGCAGTTTGGTAGGATTGGCAGCTTTCTTT,CASSLVGLAAFF
TRBV20-1,-,many,TRBJ2-2,TGCAGTGCCAGTGGGGGGGCTCTGAACACCGGGGAGCTGTTTTTT,CSASGGALNTGELFF
TRBV7-2,TRBD2,once,TRBJ2-1,TGTGCCAGCAGCTTACCCGGGACTAGCGGGGGCGTGGACAATGAGCAGTTCTTC,CASSLPGTSGGVDNEQFF
TRBV12-3/TRBV12-4,TRBD1,-,TRBJ1-5,TGTGCCAGCAGTCCCGGGACAGGGGTCTATCAGCCCCAGCATTTT,CASSPGTGVYQPQHF
TRBV5-4,-,-,TRBJ2-1,TGTGCCAGCAGTTCGGGGAACTTCTCCTACAATGAGCAGTTCTTC,CASSSGNFSYNEQFF
TRBV7-9,-,few,TRBJ1-5,TGTGCCAGCAGCTTAGATTTAAGTAGTCAGCCCCAGCATTTT,CASSLDLSSQPQHF
TRBV7-2,TRBD1,many,TRBJ1-2,TGTGCCAGCAGCTTATTACAGGGGGCGGGGGGCTACACCTTC,CASSLLQGAGGYTF
TRBV6-1,-,many,TRBJ2-3,TGTGCCAGCAGTGACTACGGGGGCCGGGGAGATACGCAGTATTTT,CASSDYGGRGDTQYF
TRBV7-2,TRBD1,-,TRBJ2-7,TGTGCCAGCAGCGTTCTTAAAGGACAGGCCGCCTACGAGCAGTACTTC,CASSVLKGQAAYEQYF
TRBV7-8,TRBD1,-,TRBJ2-7,TGTGCCAGCAGCTTAGACAGGGGGAAAGTAGACGAGCAGTACTTC,CASSLDRGKVDEQYF
TRBV6-1,-,many,TRBJ2-3,TGTGCCAGCAGCCCGGCGGACAGCACAGATACGCAGTATTTT,CASSPADSTDTQYF
TRBV5-1,TRBD2,-,TRBJ2-2,TGCGCCAGCAGCACCGGGGGGGCGAGCGGGGAGCTGTTTTTT,CASSTGGASGELFF
TRBV25-1,TRBD1,many,TRBJ2-7,TGTGCCAGCAGTGATGGACAGGGTTACGAGCAGTACTTC,CASSDGQGYEQYF
TRBV19,-,few,TRBJ2-6,TGTGCCAGTTCGGTAGGGCGGTCTGGGGCCAACGTCCTGACTTTC,CASSVGRSGANVLTF
TRBV7-3,-,-,TRBJ1-3,TGTGCCAGCAGCTTATCCCTGGTTGGGAACTCTGGAAACACCATATATTTT,CASSLSLVGNSGNTIYF
TRBV12-3/TRBV12-4,-,many,TRBJ1-5,TGTGCCAGCAGGGAGGGTGGCTCCAGCTTAGACAATCAGCCCCAGCATTTT,CASREGGSSLDNQPQHF
TRBV20-1,-,many,TRBJ1-1,TGCAGTGCTAGAGATACCCTGCCCACTGAAGCTTTCTTT,CSARDTLPTEAFF
TRBV7-9,TRBD1,-,TRBJ1-1,TGTGCCAGCAGCGAGGGACAGCAGAACACTGAAGCTTTCTTT,CASSEGQQNTEAFF
TRBV12-3/TRBV12-4,TRBD1,once,TRBJ1-1,TGTGCCAGCCACCGGGACAGGGGCATGAGCACTGAAGCTTTCTTT,CASHRDRGMSTEAFF
TRBV6-2/TRBV6-3,-,many,TRBJ1-5,TGTGCCAGCAGTTACCACCCCCGTTCGGCAGCGACGGATCAGCCCCAGCATTTT,CASSYHPRSAATDQPQHF